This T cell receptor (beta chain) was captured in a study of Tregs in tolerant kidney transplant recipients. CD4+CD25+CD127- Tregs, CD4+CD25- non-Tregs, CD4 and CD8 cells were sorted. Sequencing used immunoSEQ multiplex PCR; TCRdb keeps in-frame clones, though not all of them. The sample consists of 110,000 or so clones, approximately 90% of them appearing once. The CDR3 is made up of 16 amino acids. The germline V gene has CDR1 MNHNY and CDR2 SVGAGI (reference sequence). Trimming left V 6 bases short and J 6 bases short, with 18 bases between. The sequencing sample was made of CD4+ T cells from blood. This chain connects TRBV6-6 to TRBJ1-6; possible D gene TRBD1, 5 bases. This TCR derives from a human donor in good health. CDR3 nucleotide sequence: TGTGCCAGCAGATCCCACGTTGGGGCGGGTAATTCACCCCTCCACTTT. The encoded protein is CASRSHVGAGNSPLHF.